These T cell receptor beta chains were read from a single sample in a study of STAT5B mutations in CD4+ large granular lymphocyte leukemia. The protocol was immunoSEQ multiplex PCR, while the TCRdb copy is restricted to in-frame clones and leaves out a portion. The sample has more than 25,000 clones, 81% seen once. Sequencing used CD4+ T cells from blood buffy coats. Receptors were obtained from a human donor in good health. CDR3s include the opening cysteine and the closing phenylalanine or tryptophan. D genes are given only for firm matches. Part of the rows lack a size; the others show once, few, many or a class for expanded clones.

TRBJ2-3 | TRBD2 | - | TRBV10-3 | TGTGCCATCAGTACTCTAGCGGGGGGGACAGATACGCAGTATTTT | CAISTLAGGTDTQYF
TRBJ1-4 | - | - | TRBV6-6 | TGTGCCAGCAGCATCGGTGAAAAACTGTTTTTT | CASSIGEKLFF
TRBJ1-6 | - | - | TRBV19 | TGTGCCAGTAGTGAAACCGGACTGGGGCGATCACCCCTCCACTTT | CASSETGLGRSPLHF
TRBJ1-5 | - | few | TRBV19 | TGTGCCAGTAAAACTCCTGACAGAGACAAAACGCCCCAGCATTTT | CASKTPDRDKTPQHF
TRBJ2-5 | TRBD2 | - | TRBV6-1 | TGTGCCAGCAGGTCAGCGGGGGAGACCCAGTACTTC | CASRSAGETQYF
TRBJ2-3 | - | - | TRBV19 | TGTGCCAGTAGGGGTGGGGGACTCACAGATACGCAGTATTTT | CASRGGGLTDTQYF
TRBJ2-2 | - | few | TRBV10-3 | TGTGCCTGCAGCCCTGAGGACACCGGGGAGCTGTTTTTT | CACSPEDTGELFF
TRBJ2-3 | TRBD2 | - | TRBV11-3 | TGTGCCAGCAGCTTAGGAACTAGCGGGGGACTAGATACGCAGTATTTT | CASSLGTSGGLDTQYF
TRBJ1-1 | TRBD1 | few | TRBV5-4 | TGTGCCAGCAGCTTGGAGGGTGACAGGGTATGGGCTTTCTTT | CASSLEGDRVWAFF
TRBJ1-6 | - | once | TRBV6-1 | TGTGCCAGCAGCGAAGTGGAGTCCAGGTTTAATTCACCCCTCCACTTT | CASSEVESRFNSPLHF
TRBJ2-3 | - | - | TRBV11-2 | TGTGCCAGCAGCCGAGCCGGACTGGGCACAGATACGCAGTATTTT | CASSRAGLGTDTQYF
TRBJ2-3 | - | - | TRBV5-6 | TGTGCCAGCAGCGCGGGGAGGAGCACAGATACGCAGTATTTT | CASSAGRSTDTQYF
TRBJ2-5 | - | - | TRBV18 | TGTGCCAGCTCACCACCGGGACGGAGAAGAGAGACCCAGTACTTC | CASSPPGRRRETQYF
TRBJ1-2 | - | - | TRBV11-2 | TGTGCCAGCAGCTTAGTAGGTCAGAACTATGGCTACACCTTC | CASSLVGQNYGYTF
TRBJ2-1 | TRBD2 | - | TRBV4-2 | TGTGCCAGCAGCCTTGGAGCCGGGACTAGCGGAAACAATGAGCAGTTCTTC | CASSLGAGTSGNNEQFF
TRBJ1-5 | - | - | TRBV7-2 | TGTGCCAGCAGTCCCTATGTGGGGCAGCCCCAGCATTTT | CASSPYVGQPQHF
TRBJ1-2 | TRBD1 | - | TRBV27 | TGTGCCAGCAGTTTATGGCTCTTGGACAGGAGTGACTATGGCTACACCTTC | CASSLWLLDRSDYGYTF
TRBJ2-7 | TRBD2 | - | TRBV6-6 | TGTGCCAGCAGCCCTGGGGTAGCGGGGCAGAAATACGAGCAGTACTTC | CASSPGVAGQKYEQYF
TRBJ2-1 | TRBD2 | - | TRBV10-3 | TGTGCCATCAGTGAGTTCCGGTGGACCAGCGCGACCGGGGGGAATGAGCAGTTCTTC | CAISEFRWTSATGGNEQFF
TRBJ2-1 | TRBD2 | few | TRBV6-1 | TGTGCCAGCAGTGAAGAGTTCGGGACTAGCGGGAGAAAGTTCTTC | CASSEEFGTSGRKFF
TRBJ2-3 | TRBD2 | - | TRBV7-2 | TGTGCCAGCAGCATCCTTGCGGGGGGCACAGATACGCAGTATTTT | CASSILAGGTDTQYF
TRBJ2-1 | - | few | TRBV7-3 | TGTGCCAGCAGCTCTGACAGGTCCCCCAATGAGCAGTTCTTC | CASSSDRSPNEQFF
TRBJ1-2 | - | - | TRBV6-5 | TGTGCCAGCAGTGCCAGCGACAGGCAGGGGGGCTACACCTTC | CASSASDRQGGYTF
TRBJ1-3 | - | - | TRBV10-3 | TGTGCCATCATGAGCAGAAACACCATATATTTT | CAIMSRNTIYF
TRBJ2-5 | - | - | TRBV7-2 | TGTGCCAGCAGCTTAGTAGGGGAGACCCAGTACTTC | CASSLVGETQYF
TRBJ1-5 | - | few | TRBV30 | TGTGCCTGGAGTGTACCCGGACAGTTAAATCAGCCCCAGCATTTT | CAWSVPGQLNQPQHF
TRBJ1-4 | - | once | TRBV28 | TGTGCCAGCACCTCAGGGCTTAATGAAAAACTGTTTTTT | CASTSGLNEKLFF
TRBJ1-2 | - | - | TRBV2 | TGTGCCAGCAGTCCTCGGCGGGACACCTATGGCTACACCTTC | CASSPRRDTYGYTF
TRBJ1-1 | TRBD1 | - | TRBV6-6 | TGTGCCAGCAGTTCGACGGGACAGGTGAACACTGAAGCTTTCTTT | CASSSTGQVNTEAFF
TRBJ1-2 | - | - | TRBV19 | TGTGCCAGTGCAACACCAGGGTATGGCTACACCTTC | CASATPGYGYTF
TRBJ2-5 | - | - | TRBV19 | TGTGCCAGTAGTTCGGGACCGCGGGAGACCCAGTACTTC | CASSSGPRETQYF
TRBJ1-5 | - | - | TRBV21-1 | TGTGCCAGCAGCGAACCGAGGCGGGGGGAGAGCAATCAGCCCCAGCATTTT | CASSEPRRGESNQPQHF
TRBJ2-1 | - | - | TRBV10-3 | TGTGCCATCAGGGCCTCAATGATGGGGGATGAGCAGTTCTTC | CAIRASMMGDEQFF
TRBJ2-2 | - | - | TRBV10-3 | TGTGCCATCAGAGGACTAACCAACACCGGGGAGCTGTTTTTT | CAIRGLTNTGELFF
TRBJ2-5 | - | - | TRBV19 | TGTGCCAGTAGTGTAAACCAAGAGACCCAGTACTTC | CASSVNQETQYF
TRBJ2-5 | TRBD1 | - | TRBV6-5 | TGTGCCAGCAGTTATGGACAGGGACGCCAAGAGACCCAGTACTTC | CASSYGQGRQETQYF
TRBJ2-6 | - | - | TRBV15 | TGTGCCACCAGCAGAGATCGCGGGGGCTCCAGCTCTGGGGCCAACGTCCTGACTTTC | CATSRDRGGSSSGANVLTF
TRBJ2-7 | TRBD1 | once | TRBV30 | TGTGCCTGGAGTGTACAAATAACAGGGGGATACGAGCAGTACTTC | CAWSVQITGGYEQYF
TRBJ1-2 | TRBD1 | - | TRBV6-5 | TGTGCCAGCAGTTACCGGGACAGGGGGCGCGTTGGCTACACCTTC | CASSYRDRGRVGYTF
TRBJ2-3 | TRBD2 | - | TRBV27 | TGTGCCAGCGCGGCGCCCTGGGGGGGTACGCAGTATTTT | CASAAPWGGTQYF
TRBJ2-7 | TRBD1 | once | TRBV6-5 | TGTGCCAGCAGTTCTACCGGGACAGGGACCTACTACGAGCAGTACTTC | CASSSTGTGTYYEQYF
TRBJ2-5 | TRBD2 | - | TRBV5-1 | TGCGCCAGCAGCTTGCTAGCGGGGGAAGAGACCCAGTACTTC | CASSLLAGEETQYF
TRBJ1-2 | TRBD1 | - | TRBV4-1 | TGCGCCAGCAGCCAAGGGCCAGGGGGGGACTATGGCTACACCTTC | CASSQGPGGDYGYTF
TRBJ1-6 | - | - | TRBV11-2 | TGTGCCAGCAGCTTAGAGGGGAGTTCACCCCTCCACTTT | CASSLEGSSPLHF
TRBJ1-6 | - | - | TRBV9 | TGTGCCAGCAGCGTAGTGGGGGATAATTCACCCCTCCACTTT | CASSVVGDNSPLHF
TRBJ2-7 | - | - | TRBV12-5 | TGTGCTAGTGGGCCCAGGACTGTCTTCGAGCAGTACTTC | CASGPRTVFEQYF
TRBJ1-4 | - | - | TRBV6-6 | TGTGCCAGCAGAGGACAGTATGAAAAACTGTTTTTT | CASRGQYEKLFF
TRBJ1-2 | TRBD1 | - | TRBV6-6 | TGTGCCAGCAGTTACTCGACGGGACAGGGGACGTCTGGCTACACCTTC | CASSYSTGQGTSGYTF
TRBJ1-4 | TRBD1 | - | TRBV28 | TGTGCCAGCAGTTTACCGGGACAGGGTGGTGAAAAACTGTTTTTT | CASSLPGQGGEKLFF
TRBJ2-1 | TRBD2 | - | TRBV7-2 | TGTGCCAGCAGCTTGGGGACTAGCGGCTTCTACAATGAGCAGTTCTTC | CASSLGTSGFYNEQFF
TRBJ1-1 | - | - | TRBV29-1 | TGCAGCGGTTCAGGGGACATGAACACTGAAGCTTTCTTT | CSGSGDMNTEAFF
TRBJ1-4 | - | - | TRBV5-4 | TGTGCCAGCAGCTCAGGGGTAGGTGAAAAACTGTTTTTT | CASSSGVGEKLFF
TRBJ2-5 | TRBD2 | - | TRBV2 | TGTGCCAGCATTGGACTAGCGGGATGGGTAGAGACCCAGTACTTC | CASIGLAGWVETQYF
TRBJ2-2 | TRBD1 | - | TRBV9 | TGTGCCAGCACTTTCGCACAGGGGGCTTCCGGGGAGCTGTTTTTT | CASTFAQGASGELFF
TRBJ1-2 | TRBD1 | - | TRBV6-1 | TGTGCCAGCAGTGAAGGAGGGGGCGCTTGGCGGGGTGGCTACACCTTC | CASSEGGGAWRGGYTF
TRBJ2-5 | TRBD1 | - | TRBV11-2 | TGTGCCAGCAGCTTAGGGGACAGGTACCAAGAGACCCAGTACTTC | CASSLGDRYQETQYF
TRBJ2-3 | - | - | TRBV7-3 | TGTGCCAGCAGCTTAACAAGACAGTCTGATACGCAGTATTTT | CASSLTRQSDTQYF
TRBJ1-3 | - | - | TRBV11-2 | TGTGCCAGCAGTTATTCCCCGCCACTCGGAAACACCATATATTTT | CASSYSPPLGNTIYF